This TCR beta chain is drawn from a study of cytomegalovirus exposure and HLA in healthy donors (dated by TCRdb to 2015 to 2018). Study-level background: An earlier analysis of roughly 500 of the donors reported under 300 Gb of sequence data and 117 million unique TCR beta sequences obtained from around 170 million T cells. Rather than using new phenotypic data, the later analysis identified candidate immune exposures from TCR beta sequences and from how often those sequences occurred across donors. An earlier analysis of 450 to 750 of the donors used high-throughput TCR beta sequencing to judge whether each TCR beta V gene segment behaved as functional or pseudogenic. All discovery cohort repertoires had been generated on a single sequencing platform. Roughly 300 gigabases of sequencing data and 70 million to 85 million unique TCR sequences were included in an early release covering around 600 HLA-typed donors. To study patterns of TCR occurrence, a later analysis re-analyzed previously published TCR beta repertoires from around 660 donors and added high-resolution HLA genotyping. The number of typed donors differed by locus: roughly 629-640 for A, B, C, DRB1 and DQB1; 522 for DQA1; roughly 600 for DPA1; and around 470 for DPB1. HLA typing covered class I and class II loci at four-digit resolution. The study aimed to test whether signatures of past pathogen exposure could be identified by cataloging public T cell receptors. Among the roughly 390 genotyped donors, 75% to 90% belonged to the genetic ancestry cluster associated with self-reported Caucasian donors. Among under 450 genotyped donors of the cohort, an average of around 240,000 unique TCR beta nucleotide sequences were sequenced per donor, roughly a sixth of them non-productive. Alongside the repertoire data, information on donor age, sex, ethnicity and CMV serostatus was compiled. The study profiled the T cell repertoires of 500 to 800 subjects by immunosequencing and related them to cytomegalovirus serostatus. Four to six DR-DQ haplotypes were handled as single units for association and clustering, since linkage in the cohort was strong. Besides the first cohort of some 670 subjects, a separate validation cohort made up of 90 to 150 different subjects was used. A later genetic analysis used genome-wide SNP genotypes for about three fifths of the roughly 700 donors, treating that subset as a discovery cohort. High-throughput TCR immunosequencing, statistical association of individual TCRs with disease status, and machine learning were combined to predict cytomegalovirus infection status. What the research found in general, with its limitations: A later analysis found that TCR association rates varied across HLA loci, with DRB1 alleles showing the most associated TCRs and HLA-C alleles the fewest. V-gene and J-gene trimming of TCR beta chains was associated with a missense DCLRE1C variant in a later genetic analysis, and the association was replicated in an independent cohort. Correlated functional status among segregating V segments might be attributable to linkage disequilibrium, but an unknown experimental factor could not be ruled out. CMV serostatus was the only immune exposure information available for the cohort. The classifier was reported to diagnose cytomegalovirus status with high specificity and sensitivity in both the original cohort and the validation cohort. While some public TCRs were present in many individuals, most TCR sequences turned up only very rarely across donors. In this cohort, only TCR beta chains were sequenced, and detectable features were limited by the absence of alpha or paired-chain data. The study listed approximately 150 TCR beta chains as associated with cytomegalovirus. An earlier analysis of several hundred of the donors showed that most TCR beta V segments appeared in productive rearrangements either about 87% or about 30% of the time, which broadly matched IMGT annotations. A further reported finding was that TCR beta sequences accurately predicted the HLA-A and HLA-B alleles for most subjects in the first cohort. Compared with equally common non-associated chains, HLA-associated TCR beta chains in a later analysis were more clonally expanded and had lower generation probabilities. When HLA alleles, especially DR and DQ, strongly co-occurred, attributing TCR associations to individual alleles was difficult. A later analysis reported that several top co-occurrence clusters appeared linked to parvovirus B19, influenza, CMV and Epstein-Barr virus. Some IMGT-functional V segments, including TRBV6-2 and TRBV6-3, could not be distinguished by the 87-base-pair reads and were therefore excluded. A later analysis found that most CMV-associated TCR beta chains appeared HLA-restricted, with HLA associations seemingly driven largely by CMV exposure. According to the authors, the approach could potentially be generalized to other disease states and immunological phenotypes. A cluster of highly shared sequence variants was judged likely to be a technical artifact of the sequencing pipeline. A few of the identified cytomegalovirus-associated TCR beta chains were confirmed in vitro to be specific for cytomegalovirus antigens. HLA typing was unavailable for some donors at each locus, so association tests used only the typed subset. The presence/absence analyses assumed that sequencing depth was roughly uniform across donors, and that assumption may not be true. A later analysis associated about 17,000 TCR beta sequences with specific HLA alleles at a false discovery rate of 0.05. Over 15 rarely observed V segments, including chromosome 9 orphons, were excluded from the earlier analysis of just under 600 of the donors because counts were too low. In a later genetic analysis, fewer N-insertions in productive TCRs were reported among donors in an Asian-associated ancestry cluster than the roughly 640-donor mean.

As concerns this clone: The antigen it binds to is not known.

The germline V gene supplies CDR1 SGDLS and CDR2 YYNGEE. V is trimmed back by 4 bases and J by 4 bases, and the junction contains 8 bases that no gene match accounts for. The CDR3 numbers 16 residues from cysteine through phenylalanine. The read is trimmed to its CDR3 DNA, 48 bases read in frame from base 1. Library preparation employed the immunoSEQ multiplex PCR assay. A mixture of 60 forward primers for TCR Vbeta segments and 13 reverse primers for TCR Jbeta segments was used in the multiplex PCR. The CDR3 region of rearranged TCR beta genes was amplified from genomic DNA with a multiplex PCR assay. The Illumina HiSeq System was used to sequence the amplified TCR beta libraries as 87-base-pair reads. Regarding the original processing steps: Across the 670 or so repertoires, a later analysis counted about 81 million unique TCR beta chains, approximately 10 million of which were shared by at least two donors. Raw reads were error-corrected and collapsed into unique sequences with a nearest-neighbor algorithm that merged closely related sequences to remove PCR and sequencing errors. To assign V, D and J gene segments, CDR3 sequences were aligned to IMGT reference sequences. For a sequence to be retained, at least a six-nucleotide match to both a V gene segment and a J gene segment was required. A rearrangement was called productive if the CDR3 had no stop codons and remained in frame with V and J, and every other rearrangement was called non-productive. CDR3 was defined according to IMGT convention as the region running from the second conserved V-encoded cysteine to the conserved J-encoded phenylalanine. In an earlier analysis of roughly 610 of the donors, sequences lacking an unambiguous match to a single V gene segment were excluded. An earlier analysis of around 600 of the donors classified V segments as functional when productive rearrangements were above 56.7% and as segregating when the standard deviation between donors was above 5%. To diagnose cytomegalovirus status from the catalog of TCR beta chain sequences, a statistical classification framework was built. V and J gene assignment, in a later analysis, came from comparing TCR nucleotide sequences with IMGT/GENE-DB human TR gene sequences. A later analysis assigned CDR3 sequences and most-parsimonious VDJ recombination scenarios with the TCRdist pipeline. A later analysis defined each TCR beta chain by its CDR3 amino acid sequence plus V-gene family, and excluded reads lacking a unique V-gene family. A later analysis removed nearly 600 highly shared, low-generation-probability nucleotide sequences to deal with suspected cross-contamination and a sequencing artifact. In a later analysis, a clonal expansion index was calculated for each public chain from normalized within-repertoire ranks of inferred template counts. In a later analysis, generation probabilities were computed using a VDJ recombination model fitted to out-of-frame rearrangements, and the results were checked against IGoR. A later analysis scored TCR-TCR, TCR-HLA and TCR-CMV co-occurrence with hypergeometric tests, applying a repertoire-size bias correction to TCR pairs. To estimate false discovery rates, a later analysis permuted the HLA or CMV assignments 20 times. A later analysis grouped co-occurring TCRs with DBSCAN, adding TCRdist sequence similarity when clustering within HLA-allele-positive subsets. For co-occurrence clustering, repertoires with fewer than 30,000 or more than 120,000 public chains were excluded, along with roughly 5 repertoires with anomalous nucleotide sharing. The table comes from immuneACCESS by way of TCRdb, which keeps in-frame sequences with V and J called. Part of the clones is missing from these tables; in studies checked, under half for an unresolved V gene and the rest for unknown reasons. That table furnishes V, J and clone size, whereas the DNA furnished D and trimming. This sample's listing comprises roughly 190,000 clones. 0.79% of the sample goes to the ten largest clones.

In total, approximately 700 healthy bone marrow donors made up the cohort. Cohort members were all nominally healthy when sampled, although unrecorded immune exposures were likely present. The donor was CMV seropositive and was included in the group of 270 or so seropositive cohort members. A peripheral blood sample was provided by each donor, and peripheral blood mononuclear cells were used for TCR beta sequencing. Genomic DNA was extracted from the blood cell samples with the Qiagen DNeasy Blood Extraction Kit. This clonotype originated in a woman under 30 in good health and CMV-seropositive. This receptor chain uses TRBV9 and TRBJ2-5, with TRBD2 matching 12 junction bases. Source material: PBMCs. The nucleotide sequence reads TGTGCCAGCAGCCCCCGACTAGCGGGAGATGTAGAGACCCAGTACTTC. Its product reads: CASSPRLAGDVETQYF.